This TCR beta chain is drawn from a study of PD-L1 blockade in urothelial cancer. Overall study: Males with urothelial cancer arising in the bladder constituted about 85% of the roughly 30 patients. Prior chemotherapy regimens per patient numbered 0 to 3.

V lost 4 bases to trimming and J lost 5 bases, with 13 bases between them. The CDR3 is 13 amino acids. Germline V gene sequence: CDR1 SGHNT, CDR2 YYREEE (reference sequence). Assay used: immunoSEQ multiplex PCR; TCRdb lists only in-frame clones, some missing. The table records some 15,000 clones, roughly 90% of them present only once. This chain joins TRBV5-4 and TRBJ2-7; possibly TRBD1 for D (6 bases). The receptor was derived from a man aged 70 or older with urothelial cancer. The sample was PBMCs, taken around atezolizumab (anti-PD-L1) treatment. This chain's CDR3 is CASSPSDRNEQYF. CDR3 bases: TGTGCCAGCAGCCCGTCGGACAGAAACGAGCAGTACTTC.